Listed below are T cell receptor beta chains from one sample, sequenced in a study of cytomegalovirus exposure and HLA in healthy donors. TCRdb's copy holds only in-frame clones and misses some; the assay was immunoSEQ multiplex PCR. Here the sample spans approximately 160,000 clones, under 90% being singletons. Material for sequencing was PBMCs. Receptors were obtained from a male donor in good health and CMV-seronegative. Both conserved end residues are part of each CDR3. A D gene is named only where the DNA matches it firmly.

v_gene: TRBV5-1; d_gene: -; CDR3aa: CASSFKTGQGTYEQYF
v_gene: TRBV27; d_gene: TRBD1; CDR3aa: CASSLGQFFGRDEQYF
v_gene: TRBV30; d_gene: -; CDR3aa: CAWSVQSGSYNEQFF
v_gene: TRBV11-3; d_gene: -; CDR3aa: CASRSGQSTDTQYF
v_gene: TRBV4-1; d_gene: TRBD1; CDR3aa: CASSQGVDRGGGYEQYF
v_gene: TRBV29-1; d_gene: -; CDR3aa: CSVLSPGMKETQYF
v_gene: TRBV6-1; d_gene: TRBD1; CDR3aa: CASRWGQGLNSPLHF
v_gene: TRBV6-5; d_gene: -; CDR3aa: CASSYSGSTDTQYF
v_gene: TRBV19; d_gene: -; CDR3aa: CASSMGRGGQPQHF
v_gene: TRBV15; d_gene: TRBD1; CDR3aa: CATSKTGTYEQYF
v_gene: TRBV5-4; d_gene: -; CDR3aa: CASSLETGGGYTF
v_gene: TRBV5-1; d_gene: -; CDR3aa: CASQMVGVNEQFF
v_gene: TRBV5-5; d_gene: -; CDR3aa: CASSRAGIHSPLHF
v_gene: TRBV4-1; d_gene: -; CDR3aa: CASSQGGRDTQYF
v_gene: TRBV28; d_gene: TRBD1; CDR3aa: CASTYLGTGGEDEQYF
v_gene: TRBV18; d_gene: TRBD2; CDR3aa: CASSRAGGSQNYEQYF
v_gene: TRBV13; d_gene: -; CDR3aa: CASSFYRPTYNEQFF
v_gene: TRBV28; d_gene: TRBD1; CDR3aa: CASSLRGTGGFEAFF
v_gene: TRBV5-8; d_gene: TRBD2; CDR3aa: CASSRLAGLHDETQYF
v_gene: TRBV28; d_gene: TRBD2; CDR3aa: CASRTSGANEQFF
v_gene: TRBV19; d_gene: -; CDR3aa: CASSSGQFTYEQYF
v_gene: TRBV6-5; d_gene: -; CDR3aa: CATSFLGGAYNEQFF
v_gene: TRBV9; d_gene: TRBD1; CDR3aa: CASSKDRAQETQYF
v_gene: TRBV7-9; d_gene: -; CDR3aa: CASSSRGVNTEAFF
v_gene: TRBV25-1; d_gene: TRBD1; CDR3aa: CASRDKKGQGARKAFF
v_gene: TRBV29-1; d_gene: -; CDR3aa: CSVEGSFNEQFF
v_gene: TRBV5-1; d_gene: TRBD2; CDR3aa: CASSPGGSGGYNEQFF
v_gene: TRBV18; d_gene: -; CDR3aa: CASSPTVSRNYGYTF
v_gene: TRBV6-5; d_gene: TRBD1; CDR3aa: CASSPTGVNTGELFF
v_gene: TRBV11-2; d_gene: TRBD1; CDR3aa: CASSLTRDRGYDGYTF
v_gene: TRBV4-1; d_gene: -; CDR3aa: CASSQLPGGRFPYEQYF
v_gene: TRBV19; d_gene: -; CDR3aa: CASRNDRGANYGYTF
v_gene: TRBV4-1; d_gene: -; CDR3aa: CASSNHLSFYGYTF
v_gene: TRBV5-4; d_gene: TRBD1; CDR3aa: CASSPGGGQGSYEQYF
v_gene: TRBV6-1; d_gene: TRBD1; CDR3aa: CASEDRDRHGYTF
v_gene: TRBV18; d_gene: -; CDR3aa: CASSPQVRQETQYF
v_gene: TRBV19; d_gene: TRBD1; CDR3aa: CASTRTGATYEQYF
v_gene: TRBV7-2; d_gene: TRBD1; CDR3aa: CASSLVGQGSEQYF
v_gene: TRBV28; d_gene: -; CDR3aa: CASNGQQSAFF
v_gene: TRBV5-1; d_gene: TRBD2; CDR3aa: CASSLARGGVGELFF
v_gene: TRBV7-9; d_gene: -; CDR3aa: CASSLVSLAVQETQYF
v_gene: TRBV9; d_gene: TRBD2; CDR3aa: CASRGSGESTDTQYF
v_gene: TRBV5-1; d_gene: -; CDR3aa: CASREAGGRTGELFF
v_gene: TRBV7-2; d_gene: TRBD1; CDR3aa: CASTPTQTGAFPGNEQFF
v_gene: TRBV30; d_gene: -; CDR3aa: CAWRSQYQETQYF
v_gene: TRBV6-6; d_gene: TRBD1; CDR3aa: CASSYLGQGLNEQFF
v_gene: TRBV19; d_gene: TRBD1; CDR3aa: CASSMGTGGYNQPQHF
v_gene: TRBV2; d_gene: -; CDR3aa: CASTAGAGSYEQYF
v_gene: TRBV5-1; d_gene: -; CDR3aa: CASSLGQINSPLHF
v_gene: TRBV7-2; d_gene: -; CDR3aa: CASSPTRWADEKLFF
v_gene: TRBV5-4; d_gene: TRBD2; CDR3aa: CASSFGGGNYEQYF
v_gene: TRBV27; d_gene: -; CDR3aa: CASSLGRGSPLHF
v_gene: TRBV7-9; d_gene: TRBD1; CDR3aa: CASSLTGGDGYTF
v_gene: TRBV6-6; d_gene: TRBD2; CDR3aa: CASSYTSGSTDTQYF
v_gene: TRBV28; d_gene: TRBD1; CDR3aa: CASNPPGQSLDEQYF
v_gene: TRBV27; d_gene: -; CDR3aa: CASSFVTGTGELFF
v_gene: TRBV5-1; d_gene: -; CDR3aa: CASSQDRLTDTQYF
v_gene: TRBV12-5; d_gene: TRBD1; CDR3aa: CASGLIGGRGPQHF
v_gene: TRBV18; d_gene: -; CDR3aa: CASSPPAGQETQYF